This entry lists 29 T cell receptor beta chains sequenced from one sample in a study of CD8 T cells in ankylosing spondylitis. TCRdb reprocessed the 5' RACE reads with MiXCR, giving one entry per CDR3 protein. This sample has 100,000 to 150,000 distinct CDR3 sequences, with approximately 10% found just once. The sample consisted of blood, either unsorted or a sorted T cell fraction (not recorded which). These TCRs come from a female donor with ankylosing spondylitis or in good health (not recorded which).

Ten or more counts support this clonotype. This chain joins TRBV23-1 and TRBJ1-4, with TRBD1 identical over 7 bases. TRBV23-1 is noted as an ORF with a role that remains uncertain. CDR3 length equals 14 residues. The ends lost 3 bases at V and 3 bases at J; junction bases unmatched: 1. The DNA for the CDR3 is TGCGCCAGCAGTCAGGGACAGCCTAATGAAAAACTGTTTTTT. Its protein is CASSQGQPNEKLFF.

This clonotype was seen a handful of times. This may arise from a read error, as a much more abundant clone is one base away. The chain carries TRBV5-6 and TRBJ2-7; 8 positions agree with TRBD1. This CDR3 has 14 residues. Germline CDR1 and CDR2: SGHDT and YYEEEE. CDR3 bases: TGTGCCAGCAAGGACAGGGAAAGGATCTACGAGCAGTCCTTC. Translation: CASKDRERIYEQSF.

Comments on this clonotype: The junction and the germline gene differ at one end; a read error may be behind it. V usage is TRBV5-1 and J usage is TRBJ2-7; D might be TRBD1 (5 bases). The CDR3 spans 15 residues. Germline assignment: CDR1 SGHRS and CDR2 YFSETQ. The CDR3 region has the DNA TGCGCCAGCAGCTTCACAGGTGGGTTCATCTACGAGCAATACTTC. Amino acids: CASSFTGGFIYEQYF.

This clonotype was seen ten or more times. The chain has TRBV12-3 or TRBV12-4 and TRBJ1-2; D gene unclear. V lost 3 bases and J 5 bases, leaving 7 bases between the germline ends. The CDR3 length is 12 residues. CDR3 bases: TGTGCCAGCAGTTTGGGGATTTATGGCTACACCTTC. Amino acids: CASSLGIYGYTF.

This clonotype was counted many times. The gene calls are TRBV20-1 and TRBJ2-2, with 9 bases identical to TRBD1. V lost 5 bases to trimming and J lost 5 bases; unmatched junction nucleotides: 9. CDR3 size: 15 residues. CDR1 and CDR2 from the germline V gene are DFQATT and SNEGSKA (reference sequence). As DNA, the CDR3 is TGCAGTGCTTCCTTTGACGGGACAGGGACCGGGGAGCTGTTTTTT. Residues: CSASFDGTGTGELFF.

Note on this clonotype: This is likely a read error, given that the CDR3 carries no conserved phenylalanine or tryptophan at its end. The rearrangement uses TRBV12-3 or TRBV12-4 and TRBJ2-6; D gene unclear. The CDR3 is made up of 14 amino acids. Trimming left V 3 bases short and J 7 bases short, with 10 bases between. CDR3 sequence (DNA): TGTGCCAGCAGTTTGGTGTCCGGAGCCAACGTCCTGACTTAC. This encodes CASSLVSGANVLTY.

With respect to this clonotype: The germline gene is not matched at one end of the junction; a read error may be the cause. The rearrangement joins TRBV20-1 to TRBJ2-3, with a tentative D call TRBD2 (5 bases). This CDR3 spans 15 amino acids. Germline values: CDR1 DFQATT, CDR2 SNEGSKA (reference sequence). The CDR3 reads CSARLTNGFTDTQYF. In DNA form, the CDR3 reads TGCAGTGCTAGACTGACTAACGGGTTCACAGACACGCAGTATTTT.

This clonotype was picked up many times. The chain combines TRBV20-1 with TRBJ2-2; 9 nucleotides agree with TRBD2. V was clipped by 1 base and J by 0 bases; unmatched bases: 6. CDR3 size: 17 residues. The germline V gene has CDR1 DFQATT and CDR2 SNEGSKA (reference sequence). CDR3 sequence reads: CSARAPRLAANTGELFF. The CDR3, as DNA: TGCAGTGCTAGAGCCCCTCGACTAGCGGCGAACACCGGGGAGCTGTTTTTT.

This clonotype was counted at least ten times. The chain carries TRBV28 and TRBJ1-5; D may be TRBD1 (5 bases). Germline CDR1 is MDHEN and CDR2 is SYDVKM. V was cut by 5 bases and J by 7 bases, with 15 bases left in between. The CDR3 extends over 14 amino acids. The CDR3 DNA sequence: TGTGCCAGCAGTCGAGGGGATTTCGGGCAGCCCCAGCATTTT. Encoded protein: CASSRGDFGQPQHF.

This clonotype was seen at least ten times. The rearrangement joins TRBV7-6 to TRBJ1-6; D unclear. The CDR3 length is 14 residues. Germline values: CDR1 SGHVS, CDR2 FNYEAQ. V lost 2 bases, J lost 7 bases, and 9 bases lay in between. Here the CDR3 DNA reads TGTGCCAGCAGCTTATTCGGAGCCAATTCACCCCTCCACTTT. Its protein product is CASSLFGANSPLHF. Full variable domain (rest looked up from reference TRBV7-6 and TRBJ1-6): GAGVSQSPRYKVTKRGQDVALRCDPISGHVSLYWYRQALGQGPEFLTYFNYEAQQDKSGLPNDRFSAERPEGSISTLTIQRTEQRDSAMYRCASSLFGANSPLHFGNGTRLTVT.

This clonotype was seen ten or more times. This sequence joins TRBV15 and TRBJ1-1, with D hard to call. This CDR3 has 12 residues. Trimming shortened V by 8 bases and J by 0 bases, and 7 bases separated the two germline ends. Germline V gene lookup returns CDR1 LNHNV and CDR2 YYDKDF (reference sequence). This CDR3 reads CATGSVNTEAFF. The CDR3 DNA sequence: TGTGCCACCGGATCGGTGAACACTGAAGCTTTCTTT.

The chain combines TRBV10-3 with TRBJ1-2; D gene uncertain. V was cut by 6 bases and J by 4 bases, with 12 bases left in between. This CDR3 spans 13 amino acids. Per the germline V gene, CDR1 is ENHRY and CDR2 is SYGVKD. The CDR3 region has the DNA TGTGCCATCAGCGGCGTGGTGGGCTATGGCTACACCTTC. Encoded protein: CAISGVVGYGYTF.

This clonotype was seen repeatedly, ten times or more. This chain links TRBV9 with TRBJ2-1, with D perhaps matching TRBD2 (6 bases). The CDR3 is 13 residues long. The germline V gene has CDR1 SGDLS and CDR2 YYNGEE. Trimming took off 0 bases at V and 9 bases at J, with 10 bases between the two ends. Here the CDR3 reads CASSVGGVGEQFF. The CDR3 DNA follows: TGTGCCAGCAGCGTAGGGGGGGTGGGTGAGCAGTTCTTC.

This chain uses TRBV24-1 with TRBJ2-1; 10 positions match TRBD1. Germline loops: CDR1 KGHDR, CDR2 SFDVKD. V lost 4 bases, J lost 5 bases, and 16 bases stayed unmatched. The CDR3 is 19 amino acids. Here the CDR3 reads CATSDKRGWTGGFNNEQFF. In DNA form, the CDR3 reads TGTGCCACCAGTGACAAAAGGGGGTGGACAGGGGGGTTTAACAATGAGCAGTTCTTC.

This clonotype was detected ten times or more. V and J are TRBV12-3 or TRBV12-4 and TRBJ2-3; tentatively, D is TRBD1 or TRBD2 (5 bases each). This CDR3 has 16 residues. Trimming took 3 bases from V and 2 from J, leaving 15 bases between them. The DNA for the CDR3 is TGTGCCAGCAGTTTTTACGAGGGGCCGTACACAGATACGCAGTATTTT. This codes for CASSFYEGPYTDTQYF.

This clonotype was detected only a few times. V and J are TRBV7-7 and TRBJ2-1, with TRBD1 as a possible D gene (6 bases). The CDR3 is 13 residues long. CDR1 SSHAT and CDR2 FNYEAQ come from the germline V gene (reference sequence). V was clipped by 4 bases and J by 10 bases, with 14 bases between them. The CDR3 region is CASSSTSGTEQFF. CDR3 in DNA: TGTGCCAGCAGCTCAACCTCCGGGACAGAGCAGTTCTTC.

This clonotype was detected ten times or more. This chain connects TRBV2 to TRBJ1-5, with D perhaps matching TRBD1 (5 bases). V lost 6 bases and J lost 2, with 11 bases in between. Germline V CDR1 and CDR2: SNHLY, FYNNEI. CDR3 size: 14 residues. CDR3 in amino acids: CASRSRGGNQPQHF. In nucleotides, the CDR3 is TGTGCCAGCAGGTCGAGGGGTGGCAATCAGCCCCAGCATTTT.

Ten or more counts support this clonotype. This chain uses TRBV4-1 with TRBJ2-7, with D possibly TRBD1 on 6 matching bases. Trimming stripped 1 base from V and 6 bases from J, with 13 bases between. CDR3 length equals 14 residues. Per the germline V gene, CDR1 is MGHRA and CDR2 is YSYEKL. The CDR3 DNA is TGCGCCAGCAGCCAAGTCGTACAGGGTGGCGAGCAGTACTTC. Translating it yields CASSQVVQGGEQYF.

This clonotype was detected ten times or more. This chain links TRBV19 with TRBJ1-5; no clear D. This CDR3 region has 16 residues. Trimming removed 7 bases from V and 0 bases from J, with 16 bases in between. Germline V gene sequence: CDR1 LNHDA, CDR2 SQIVND (reference sequence). The CDR3 sequence is CASTRTRADSNQPQHF. The DNA of the CDR3 is TGTGCCAGTACTCGGACTAGGGCAGATAGCAATCAGCCCCAGCATTTT.

This clonotype was counted between two and nine times. V usage is TRBV29-1 and J usage is TRBJ2-7; 8 positions agree with TRBD2. CDR3 length: 11 residues. Germline assignment: CDR1 SQVTM and CDR2 ANQGSEA. The ends lost 6 bases at V and 3 bases at J; junction bases unmatched: 1. This CDR3 is CSVGGGYEQYF. As DNA, the CDR3 is TGCAGCGTCGGGGGGGGCTACGAGCAGTACTTC.

This clonotype was counted at least ten times. The gene calls are TRBV6-7 and TRBJ1-1; TRBD1 might be the D (6 bases). TRBV6-7 is an open reading frame, and its role is uncertain. The CDR3 is made up of 15 amino acids. Trimming left V 5 bases short and J 5 bases short, with 18 bases between. DNA of the CDR3: TGTGCCAGCAGTCCAACCACAGTAAGGGGGACTGAAGCTTTCTTT. Translated, it gives CASSPTTVRGTEAFF.

The CDR3 here is CASTPFMVAAYNEQFF. Here the CDR3 DNA reads TGTGCCAGCACACCGTTTATGGTAGCGGCCTACAATGAGCAGTTCTTC. This chain links TRBV7-2 with TRBJ2-1; tentatively, D is TRBD2 (6 bases). Trimming pared 7 bases from V and 2 bases from J, leaving 18 bases between. Looked up from germline, CDR1 is SGHTA and CDR2 is FQGNSA. The CDR3 loop spans 16 amino acids.

This clonotype appeared a few times. The V gene is TRBV12-3 or TRBV12-4, the J gene TRBJ2-7; 11 bases match TRBD1. V shed 7 bases, J shed 3 bases, and the junction held 11 bases outside the gene matches. The CDR3 consists of 16 residues. CDR3 in DNA: TGTGCCAGCACCCCCTCGGTGGGACAGGGGGTCTACGAGCAGTACTTC. Amino acid sequence: CASTPSVGQGVYEQYF.

This clonotype was observed many times. This chain connects TRBV6-2 or TRBV6-3 to TRBJ2-3; perhaps D is TRBD1 or TRBD2 (5 bases each). Germline assignment: CDR1 MNHEY and CDR2 SVGEGT. V was trimmed by 2 bases and J by 4 bases, leaving 16 bases between them. The length of the CDR3 is 16 residues. The CDR3 sequence is CASSYLGPTAADTQYF. The CDR3 nucleotides are TGTGCCAGCAGTTACCTGGGACCTACAGCAGCAGATACGCAGTATTTT.

This clonotype was picked up many times. The chain recombines TRBV7-8 with TRBJ2-1; no reliable D call. The V gene lost 1 base and the J gene lost 0 bases, with 10 bases spanning the gap. The CDR3 loop spans 16 amino acids. CDR1 and CDR2 from the germline V gene are SGHVS and FQNEAQ. CDR3 nucleotides: TGTGCCAGCAGCTTAGGAGCTCTTAGCTCCTACAATGAGCAGTTCTTC. Translating gives CASSLGALSSYNEQFF.

Only a few counts were recorded for this clonotype. The V call is TRBV10-3, the J call TRBJ1-2; 8 nucleotides line up with TRBD1. With V trimmed by 3 bases and J by 3 bases, 3 bases remained unmatched. Germline V lookup: CDR1 ENHRY, CDR2 SYGVKD. This CDR3 is built from 14 residues. The CDR3, as DNA: TGTGCCATCAGTGACGGACAGGGCCACTATGGCTACACCTTC. This encodes CAISDGQGHYGYTF.

Remarks on this clonotype: A much larger clone lies one base from this, so it may be a read error. The chain links TRBV20-1 to TRBJ2-1, with D unresolved. In germline, CDR1 is DFQATT, CDR2 SNEGSKA (reference sequence). The CDR3 loop spans 14 amino acids. V was cut by 6 bases and J by 9 bases, with 21 bases left in between. In DNA form, the CDR3 reads TGCAGTGCGAAGCCGGTGGGCTCGGCGACTGAGCAGTTCTTC. This encodes CSAKPVGSATEQFF.

This clonotype was found many times. The V gene is TRBV28, the J gene TRBJ1-5; TRBD1 might be the D (6 bases). CDR1 MDHEN and CDR2 SYDVKM come from the germline V gene. The CDR3 consists of 14 residues. V gave up 4 bases and J gave up 4 bases, with 11 bases separating them. CDR3 DNA sequence: TGTGCCAGCAGTTCTAGGGGGATAAATCAGCCCCAGCATTTT. Translating it yields CASSSRGINQPQHF.

For this clonotype: Just one base apart from a much larger clone, this may be a read error. J is TRBJ2-5 and V is TRBV2; no clear D. Germline V gives CDR1 SNHLY, CDR2 FYNNEI. The CDR3 consists of 10 residues. Trimming cost V 10 bases and J 3 bases, with 6 bases left between them. CDR3 amino acids: CANSEETQYF. For the CDR3, the DNA is TGTGCCAACAGCGAAGAGACCCAGTACTTC.